Presented here are 30 T cell receptor beta chains from one specimen sequenced in a study of PD-1 blockade in mismatch repair-deficient tumors. The protocol was immunoSEQ multiplex PCR, while the TCRdb copy is restricted to in-frame clones and leaves out a portion. Of thousands of clones in the sample, approximately 85% were seen once. The sequencing used PBMCs, collected about 48 weeks after starting pembrolizumab. Receptors originate from an adult with mismatch repair-deficient cancer.

Turning to this clone: At one of its ends the junction is not consistent with the germline gene, which may arise from a read error. The V gene is TRBV7-7, the J gene TRBJ2-2; D is possibly TRBD2 (5 bases). Germline V gives CDR1 SSHAT, CDR2 FNYEAQ (reference sequence). This CDR3 is 14 amino acids long. CDR3 region: CASSLGSGYGELFF. DNA for the CDR3: TGTGCTAGCAGCTTAGGTTCGGGATACGGGGAGCTGTTTTTT.

The chain links TRBV7-6 to TRBJ2-6, with no clear D. V lost 3 bases, J lost 0 bases, and 3 bases lay in between. This CDR3 comprises 14 residues. Germline V gives CDR1 SGHVS, CDR2 FNYEAQ. CDR3 in DNA: TGTGCCAGCAGCTTCAGCTCTGGGGCCAACGTCCTGACTTTC. This codes for CASSFSSGANVLTF.

J is TRBJ2-5 and V is TRBV5-1; D may be TRBD1 (6 bases). V lost 4 bases, J lost 2 bases, and 12 bases lay in between. This CDR3 spans 14 amino acids. CDR1 and CDR2 (germline): SGHRS, YFSETQ. In DNA, the CDR3 is TGCGCCAGCAGCCCAGGACAGTTGCAAGAGACCCAGTACTTC. This encodes CASSPGQLQETQYF.

The chain couples TRBV23-1 to TRBJ1-5; 10 nucleotides match TRBD1. TRBV23-1 is flagged as an ORF with uncertain function. The CDR3 has 19 amino acids. The V gene end was trimmed by 0 bases and the J gene end by 2 bases; junction bases not matched to a gene: 10. Written as DNA, the CDR3 is TGCGCCAGCAGTCAATCTCGACAGGGGGCGCGTTCTTGCAATCAGCCCCAGCATTTT. Translation: CASSQSRQGARSCNQPQHF.

The chain recombines TRBV5-1 with TRBJ1-4; tentatively, D is TRBD1 (6 bases). The CDR3 contains 14 residues. Germline V gene lookup returns CDR1 SGHRS and CDR2 YFSETQ. V lost 5 bases, J lost 5 bases, and 13 bases lay in between. The CDR3 is CASRRDTGNEKLFF. The CDR3 DNA sequence: TGCGCCAGCAGACGGGACACCGGCAATGAAAAACTGTTTTTT.

The genes are TRBV5-5 and TRBJ2-2, with 8 bases fitting TRBD2. The CDR3 is 14 amino acids. Germline CDR1 reads SGHKS; CDR2 reads YYEKEE (reference sequence). This CDR3 reads CVLRGGRNTGELFF. DNA for the CDR3: TGTGTCCTTCGGGGGGGCCGGAACACCGGGGAGCTGTTTTTT.

The chain employs TRBV10-3 and TRBJ2-5; 8 nucleotides align to TRBD1. Losses at the gene ends were 4 bases for V and 3 bases for J; bases not matched to a gene: 4. The V gene's germline CDR1 is ENHRY and CDR2 SYGVKD. The CDR3 contains 14 residues. CDR3 DNA sequence: TGTGCCATCAGTGGGTCGACAGGGGAAGAGACCCAGTACTTC. Protein sequence: CAISGSTGEETQYF.

The chain links TRBV5-4 to TRBJ2-6; the D gene is possibly TRBD1 (5 bases). This CDR3 contains 17 residues. V was shortened by 4 bases and J by 0 bases, with 14 bases between the two germline ends. Germline CDR1 is SGHNT and CDR2 is YYREEE (reference sequence). CDR3 in DNA: TGTGCCAGCAGCAAAGCCCAGGGCGGCTCTGGGGCCAACGTCCTGACTTTC. This codes for CASSKAQGGSGANVLTF.

The V call is TRBV5-8, the J call TRBJ2-3; D is ambiguous. The CDR3 is 15 residues long. The germline CDR1 and CDR2 sequences are SGHTS and YDEGEE. Trimming pared 2 bases from V and 5 bases from J, leaving 15 bases between. The CDR3 DNA is TGTGCCAGCAGCTTCCAATCGAGCGTTGAAGATACGCAGTATTTT. Encoded protein: CASSFQSSVEDTQYF. Based on the CDR3 plus reference TRBV5-8 and TRBJ2-3, the full variable domain is EAGVTQSPTHLIKTRGQQATLRCSPISGHTSVYWYQQALGLGLQFLLWYDEGEERNRGNFPPRFSGRQFPNYSSELNVNALELEDSALYLCASSFQSSVEDTQYFGPGTRLTVL.

This chain uses TRBV28 with TRBJ2-1; tentative D call: TRBD2 (6 bases). Germline V gene data show CDR1 as MDHEN and CDR2 as SYDVKM. Deletions cut 4 bases from V and 9 bases from J, with 19 bases between. The CDR3 has 15 amino acids. The CDR3 sequence: CASSSPNFGAGEQFF. In DNA form, the CDR3 reads TGTGCCAGCAGTTCCCCTAACTTTGGAGCGGGTGAGCAGTTCTTC.

The CDR3 region is CASSKTPRTPGATNEKLFF. CDR3 coding DNA: TGTGCCAGCAGTAAGACCCCTCGGACCCCAGGGGCAACTAATGAAAAACTGTTTTTT. This chain connects TRBV27 to TRBJ1-4; the D gene is possibly TRBD1 (6 bases). Germline-derived CDR1 and CDR2 are MNHEY and SMNVEV (reference sequence). Between the trimmed V and J ends, which lost 5 bases and 0 bases, there was a span of 22 bases. CDR3 length equals 19 residues. The full variable domain, with the rest looked up from reference TRBV27 and TRBJ1-4, is EAQVTQNPRYLITVTGKKLTVTCSQNMNHEYMSWYRQDPGLGLRQIYYSMNVEVTDKGDVPEGYKVSRKEKRNFPLILESPSPNQTSLYFCASSKTPRTPGATNEKLFFGSGTQLSVL.

The V call is TRBV5-1, the J call TRBJ2-2; 7 bases agree with TRBD1. This CDR3 has 16 amino acids. The V gene's germline CDR1 is SGHRS and CDR2 YFSETQ. V dropped 0 bases and J dropped 1; count of bases not matched to a gene: 3. CDR3 protein: CASSLEQGRNTGELFF. CDR3 bases: TGCGCCAGCAGCTTGGAACAGGGGAGGAACACCGGGGAGCTGTTTTTT.

This clone turned up a few times. The J gene is TRBJ2-7, the V gene TRBV5-1, with D maybe TRBD2 (5 bases). This CDR3 has 14 amino acids. The V end was cut by 2 bases, the J end by 3 bases, with 12 bases between. Germline lookup yields CDR1 SGHRS and CDR2 YFSETQ. This chain's CDR3 is CASSLADPNYEQYF. CDR3 in DNA: TGCGCCAGCAGCTTAGCGGACCCTAACTACGAGCAGTACTTC.

The genes are TRBV4-1 and TRBJ2-5, with 10 bases identical to TRBD2. The ends lost 4 bases at V and 2 bases at J; junction bases unmatched: 1. The CDR3 is 14 amino acids. Looked up from germline, CDR1 is MGHRA and CDR2 is YSYEKL. In nucleotides, the CDR3 is TGCGCCAGCAGCCGGACTAGCGGACAAGAGACCCAGTACTTC. Translation: CASSRTSGQETQYF.

In its sample, this clone was seen once. The V and J genes are TRBV6-1 and TRBJ1-3; no clear D. The CDR3 runs 13 residues. Per the germline V gene, CDR1 is MNHNS and CDR2 is SASEGT. V was pared by 4 bases and J by 4 bases, with 8 bases between. The CDR3 region has the DNA TGTGCCAGCAGTGTCACAGAGGGAAACACCATATATTTT. Translating it yields CASSVTEGNTIYF.

The genes are TRBV2 and TRBJ2-3, with D perhaps matching TRBD2 (5 bases). Trimming removed 5 bases at V and 5 bases at J, with 14 bases between. Looked up from germline, CDR1 is SNHLY and CDR2 is FYNNEI. The CDR3 spans 14 residues. The CDR3 DNA follows: TGTGCCAGCAGTTTAGAGGGCCGGGAAGATACGCAGTATTTT. As protein: CASSLEGREDTQYF.

This clone was observed a single time. J is TRBJ1-3 and V is TRBV5-6; the D gene is possibly TRBD1 (6 bases). Germline V lookup: CDR1 SGHDT, CDR2 YYEEEE. This CDR3 has 15 residues. Trimming left V 4 bases short and J 0 bases short, with 11 bases between. The CDR3 loop reads CASSRRDISGNTIYF. The CDR3 bases are TGTGCCAGCAGCCGCAGGGACATCTCTGGAAACACCATATATTTT.

The CDR3 DNA sequence: TGTGCCAGTAGTATAAGGGTGGCGGGTAATAGCAATCAGCCCCAGCATTTT. It translates to CASSIRVAGNSNQPQHF. J is TRBJ1-5 and V is TRBV19; unclear D gene. The CDR3 is 17 residues long. The germline V gene has CDR1 LNHDA and CDR2 SQIVND (reference sequence). Trimming took off 2 bases at V and 0 bases at J, with 14 bases between the two ends. The variable domain in full, completed from reference TRBV19 and TRBJ1-5, reads DGGITQSPKYLFRKEGQNVTLSCEQNLNHDAMYWYRQDPGQGLRLIYYSQIVNDFQKGDIAEGYSVSREKKESFPLTVTSAQKNPTAFYLCASSIRVAGNSNQPQHFGDGTRLSIL.

The chain employs TRBV18 and TRBJ1-6; 12 bases agree with TRBD1. The length of the CDR3 is 15 residues. V lost 5 bases to trimming and J lost 7 bases; unmatched junction nucleotides: 3. The germline gives CDR1 KGHSH, CDR2 LQKENI. The CDR3 DNA reads TGTGCCAGCTCATCCGGGACAGGGGGCAATTCACCCCTCCACTTT. Residues: CASSSGTGGNSPLHF. The complete variable domain, with remaining parts taken from reference TRBV18 and TRBJ1-6, reads NAGVMQNPRHLVRRRGQEARLRCSPMKGHSHVYWYRQLPEEGLKFMVYLQKENIIDESGMPKERFSAEFPKEGPSILRIQQVVRGDSAAYFCASSSGTGGNSPLHFGNGTRLTVT.

This clone has more than one count but fewer than ten. The chain carries TRBV28 and TRBJ2-7, with TRBD2 matching 11 bases. The germline V gene has CDR1 MDHEN and CDR2 SYDVKM. The CDR3 sequence is 15 residues long. Losses at the gene ends were 6 bases for V and 2 bases for J; bases not matched to a gene: 6. CDR3 region: CASRGTSGRTYEQYF. The DNA of the CDR3 is TGTGCCAGCAGAGGGACTAGCGGTCGAACCTACGAGCAGTACTTC.

This clone was recorded once. J is TRBJ1-4 and V is TRBV5-4; D is uncertain. The CDR3 covers 16 residues. Germline V gene lookup returns CDR1 SGHNT and CDR2 YYREEE (reference sequence). With 0 bases removed from V and 1 base from J, the gap between germline ends came to 10 bases. Here the CDR3 reads CASSLDPRETNEKLFF. CDR3 sequence (DNA): TGTGCCAGCAGCTTGGACCCCCGGGAAACTAATGAAAAACTGTTTTTT.

The chain combines TRBV6-4 with TRBJ1-4; 8 nucleotides match TRBD1. J was trimmed by 5 bases and V by 5 bases; bases with no gene match: 4. This CDR3 contains 14 residues. Germline V gene data show CDR1 as MRHNA and CDR2 as SNTAGT. As DNA, the CDR3 is TGTGCCAGCAGTCTACAGGGGGGGAATGAAAAACTGTTTTTT. It translates to CASSLQGGNEKLFF.

This chain connects TRBV7-8 to TRBJ2-1, with 9 positions matching TRBD2. Germline CDR1 and CDR2: SGHVS and FQNEAQ. The CDR3 runs 15 residues. Trimming took 6 bases from V and 7 from J; bases not matched to a gene: 10. This CDR3 reads CASSYNPGLANEQFF. The CDR3 nucleotides are TGTGCCAGCAGTTATAATCCGGGACTAGCAAATGAGCAGTTCTTC. The whole variable domain, filled in from reference TRBV7-8 and TRBJ2-1, reads GAGVSQSPRYKVAKRGQDVALRCDPISGHVSLFWYQQALGQGPEFLTYFQNEAQLDKSGLPSDRFFAERPEGSVSTLKIQRTQQEDSAVYLCASSYNPGLANEQFFGPGTRLTVL.

The gene calls are TRBV29-1 and TRBJ2-5, with a weak D call TRBD2 (6 bases). The germline V and J ends were trimmed by 3 bases and 5 bases, with 16 bases remaining between them. The CDR3 length is 14 residues. CDR1 SQVTM and CDR2 ANQGSEA come from the germline V gene. The CDR3 DNA is TGCAGCGTTGATATCGGAGGGCCGTACGAGACCCAGTACTTC. This translates into CSVDIGGPYETQYF.

In its sample, this clone was seen once. The V and J genes are TRBV30 and TRBJ2-1; 10 nucleotides agree with TRBD1. This CDR3 comprises 14 residues. Germline V gene data show CDR1 as GTSNPN and CDR2 as SVGIG (reference sequence). The V and J ends lost 4 bases and 9 bases, in that order; junction bases with no gene match: 9. CDR3 DNA sequence: TGTGCCTGGACTCCAGGGGGACAGGGGAGTGAGCAGTTCTTC. Protein sequence: CAWTPGGQGSEQFF. Using reference TRBV30 and TRBJ2-1 for the parts outside the CDR3, the full variable domain is SQTIHQWPATLVQPVGSPLSLECTVEGTSNPNLYWYRQAAGRGLQLLFYSVGIGQISSEVPQNLSASRPQDRQFILSSKKLLLSDSGFYLCAWTPGGQGSEQFFGPGTRLTVL.

The V gene is TRBV28, the J gene TRBJ1-2, with 9 bases fitting TRBD1. Germline V CDR1 and CDR2: MDHEN, SYDVKM. The V gene end was trimmed by 7 bases and the J gene end by 2 bases; junction bases not matched to a gene: 11. This CDR3 has 16 residues. CDR3 DNA sequence: TGTGCCAGCAAACCCCTCGAGGGGACAGGGAACTATGGCTACACCTTC. Amino acid sequence: CASKPLEGTGNYGYTF.

This rearrangement joins TRBV5-5 to TRBJ1-2; 8 bases are shared with TRBD1. CDR1 and CDR2 from the germline V gene are SGHKS and YYEKEE (reference sequence). The J segment lost 7 bases and the V segment lost 4 bases, leaving 12 bases of the junction unmatched. This CDR3 has 15 residues. The CDR3 sequence: CASSPDPQGAIGYTF. The DNA for the CDR3 is TGTGCCAGCAGCCCAGACCCTCAGGGGGCGATTGGCTACACCTTC.

The chain joins TRBV5-1 to TRBJ2-5; D gene unclear. Germline-derived CDR1 and CDR2 are SGHRS and YFSETQ. The V gene lost 2 bases and the J gene lost 1 base, with 6 bases spanning the gap. The CDR3 is 13 amino acids. CDR3: CASSFSSQETQYF. CDR3 bases: TGCGCCAGCAGCTTCTCTAGCCAAGAGACCCAGTACTTC.

The gene calls are TRBV28 and TRBJ1-5; TRBD1 matches 9 bases. CDR3 length equals 16 residues. From germline, CDR1 is MDHEN and CDR2 SYDVKM. V trimming: 3 bases; J trimming: 6 bases; junction bases outside the gene matches: 9. The CDR3 DNA is TGTGCCAGCAGTTTTTCTCCGGGACAGGGCGGTCAGCCCCAGCATTTT. Encoded protein: CASSFSPGQGGQPQHF.

The chain uses TRBV18 and TRBJ1-4; D call uncertain. Germline V lookup: CDR1 KGHSH, CDR2 LQKENI. The CDR3 runs 14 residues. The V and J ends lost 0 bases and 4 bases respectively, with 6 bases between them. The CDR3 is CASSPPTGNEKLFF. The CDR3, as DNA: TGTGCCAGCTCACCACCGACGGGTAATGAAAAACTGTTTTTT.